These 19 T cell receptor beta chains came from one sample sequenced in a study of shared clonotypes between healthy human individuals. Terminally differentiated effector memory CD45RA+ cells were excluded by CCR7 positive selection of CD45RO-negative cells. Only in-frame clones appear in the TCRdb table, and some are missing; sequencing was by immunoSEQ multiplex PCR. Among about 590,000 clones listed, just under 97% were seen once. Sequenced sample: naive CD8+ T cells sorted from blood. These receptors came from a woman aged 25 to 39 in good health.

The chain links TRBV19 to TRBJ1-1; D gene uncertain. V lost 0 bases and J lost 8, with 7 bases in between. The CDR3 runs to 12 residues. The germline V gene encodes CDR1 LNHDA and CDR2 SQIVND (reference sequence). This CDR3 reads CASSIDEQEAFF. The CDR3 DNA is TGTGCCAGTAGTATAGACGAACAGGAAGCTTTCTTT.

The chain employs TRBV4-1 and TRBJ2-7; D is possibly TRBD1 or TRBD2 (7 bases each). V was trimmed by 0 bases and J by 1 base, leaving 16 bases between them. Germline CDR1 and CDR2: MGHRA and YSYEKL. CDR3 length: 17 amino acids. CDR3 coding DNA: TGCGCCAGCAGCCAAGAAGGGGAGGGGGCGACGTCCTACGAGCAGTACTTC. Its translation: CASSQEGEGATSYEQYF.

CDR3 loop: CASSGQGRVEQYF. The CDR3, as DNA: TGTGCCAGCAGCGGACAGGGGAGGGTTGAGCAGTACTTC. The chain links TRBV13 to TRBJ2-7; 9 bases are a match to TRBD1. The germline V gene encodes CDR1 PRHDT and CDR2 FYEKMQ (reference sequence). V lost 5 bases, J lost 7 bases, and 6 bases stayed unmatched. The CDR3 has 13 residues.

The V call is TRBV25-1, the J call TRBJ1-1; D is unclear. Germline CDR1 and CDR2: MGHDK and SYGVNS. The CDR3 has 13 residues. V lost 7 bases and J lost 4, with 13 bases in between. This CDR3 is CASTRHPGTEAFF. The CDR3, as DNA: TGTGCCAGCACTAGACACCCGGGCACTGAAGCTTTCTTT.

V and J are TRBV15 and TRBJ2-3; a possible D gene is TRBD1 (6 bases). The germline CDR1 and CDR2 sequences are LNHNV and YYDKDF (reference sequence). The CDR3 runs to 14 residues. V gave up 3 bases and J gave up 4 bases, with 11 bases separating them. The CDR3, as DNA: TGTGCCACCAGCAGGCAGGGGAATCCAGATACGCAGTATTTT. It yields the protein CATSRQGNPDTQYF.

This chain uses TRBV30 with TRBJ2-7; D could derive from TRBD1 or TRBD2 (6 bases each). Germline V lookup: CDR1 GTSNPN, CDR2 SVGIG (reference sequence). This CDR3 contains 14 residues. Trimming pared 2 bases from V and 1 base from J, leaving 12 bases between. The CDR3 sequence is CAWSLEGGSYEQYF. In DNA, the CDR3 is TGTGCCTGGAGTTTGGAGGGGGGATCCTACGAGCAGTACTTC.

The chain couples TRBV28 to TRBJ1-3; the match to TRBD1 covers 12 bases. This CDR3 region has 17 residues. Germline CDR1 is MDHEN and CDR2 is SYDVKM. Trimming cost V 6 bases and J 4 bases; bases outside gene matches: 10. The CDR3 loop is CASSQGTGGAWGNTIYF. CDR3 sequence (DNA): TGTGCCAGCAGCCAAGGGACAGGGGGCGCGTGGGGAAACACCATATATTTT.

This clone was detected only a few times. The chain links TRBV30 to TRBJ1-1, with D unresolved. This CDR3 comprises 13 residues. With 3 bases removed from V and 1 base from J, the gap between germline ends came to 9 bases. CDR1 is GTSNPN, CDR2 SVGIG, per germline (reference sequence). The DNA of the CDR3 is TGTGCCTGGAGCGCCCACACGAACACTGAAGCTTTCTTT. It specifies CAWSAHTNTEAFF.

In this sample, this clone turned up once. This CDR3 reads CASTFVGTGLYGYTF. CDR3 nucleotide sequence: TGTGCCAGCACATTCGTCGGGACAGGGCTCTATGGCTACACCTTC. V and J are TRBV27 and TRBJ1-2; 9 positions agree with TRBD1. V lost 7 bases and J lost 4; bases outside the gene matches: 10. The CDR3 spans 15 residues. Germline V CDR1 and CDR2: MNHEY, SMNVEV (reference sequence).

DNA of the CDR3: TGTGCCAGCAGTTTTAGCGAGGGTGGCTACACCTTC. Residues: CASSFSEGGYTF. The chain uses TRBV28 and TRBJ1-2; D is undetermined. CDR3 size: 12 residues. Trimming removed 3 bases from V and 7 bases from J, with 9 bases in between. Germline CDR1 MDHEN, CDR2 SYDVKM.

The table lists this clone with a count of one. The chain joins TRBV27 to TRBJ1-1; D not resolved. This CDR3 is built from 11 residues. V was pared by 6 bases and J by 1 base, with 3 bases between. Germline CDR1 reads MNHEY; CDR2 reads SMNVEV (reference sequence). The CDR3 bases are TGTGCCAGCAGATCGAACACTGAAGCTTTCTTT. Its protein is CASRSNTEAFF.

About this clone: The sample contains more than one DNA sequence encoding this CDR3. The CDR3 reads CASRGGNTEAFF. The CDR3 DNA reads as TGCGCCAGCAGAGGTGGGAACACTGAAGCTTTCTTT. This rearrangement joins TRBV5-1 to TRBJ1-1; D remains ambiguous. V was clipped by 5 bases and J by 1 base, with 6 bases between them. The length of the CDR3 is 12 residues. Germline loops: CDR1 SGHRS, CDR2 YFSETQ.

The chain joins TRBV28 to TRBJ2-7, with 10 bases lining up with TRBD2. The CDR3 has 17 residues. In germline, CDR1 is MDHEN, CDR2 SYDVKM. V was pared by 1 base and J by 3 bases, with 9 bases of the junction left unmatched. CDR3 region: CASSLLSPSGRVYEQYF. DNA of the CDR3: TGTGCCAGCAGTTTATTGTCCCCTAGCGGGAGAGTCTACGAGCAGTACTTC.

The rearrangement uses TRBV7-6 and TRBJ2-2; the D call may be TRBD1 or TRBD2 (5 bases each). Germline assignment: CDR1 SGHVS and CDR2 FNYEAQ. This CDR3 has 15 amino acids. With 5 bases removed from V and 4 bases from J, the gap between germline ends came to 14 bases. In nucleotides, the CDR3 is TGTGCCAGCAGCGTGAGGGGCGCGACCACCGGGGAGCTGTTTTTT. This codes for CASSVRGATTGELFF.

This clone turned up a few times. The J gene is TRBJ1-1, the V gene TRBV6-6; 8 bases are shared with TRBD1. The germline V gene encodes CDR1 MNHNY and CDR2 SVGAGI (reference sequence). After removal of 4 bases from V and 5 bases from J, the junction contained 3 bases not matched to a gene. The CDR3 length is 13 residues. The CDR3 DNA sequence: TGTGCCAGCAGTTGGACAGGGAGTACTGAAGCTTTCTTT. Translating it yields CASSWTGSTEAFF.

As concerns this clone: Other DNA sequences from this sample encode an identical CDR3 as well. This chain connects TRBV7-9 to TRBJ2-7, with D perhaps matching TRBD1 (5 bases). Germline CDR1 SEHNR, CDR2 FQNEAQ (reference sequence). The CDR3 contains 14 residues. V shed 1 base and J shed 4 bases, with 11 bases lying between them. This CDR3 is CASSLVGQRYEQYF. The CDR3 DNA reads TGTGCCAGCAGCTTAGTAGGACAACGGTACGAGCAGTACTTC.

The V gene is TRBV2, the J gene TRBJ2-1, with 11 nucleotides matching TRBD2. Unmatched junction bases numbered 22, after V lost 4 bases and J lost 14 bases. Germline V gene lookup returns CDR1 SNHLY and CDR2 FYNNEI. The length of the CDR3 is 18 residues. CDR3 DNA: TGTGCCAGCAGTGGGAGGCTAGAAACCGGGACTAGCGGACCACCGAAGTTCTTC. As protein: CASSGRLETGTSGPPKFF.

This chain joins TRBV7-2 and TRBJ2-1; D not certain. This CDR3 has 12 residues. V was cut by 3 bases and J by 8 bases, with 8 bases left in between. CDR1 and CDR2 from the germline V gene are SGHTA and FQGNSA. The chain's CDR3 is CASSFSIHEQFF. For the CDR3, the DNA is TGTGCCAGCAGCTTTAGCATCCATGAGCAGTTCTTC.

The V and J genes are TRBV5-6 and TRBJ2-5, with 8 bases fitting TRBD1. This CDR3 contains 16 residues. Germline CDR1 and CDR2: SGHDT and YYEEEE. V lost 4 bases, J lost 2 bases, and 10 bases stayed unmatched. CDR3 amino acids: CASSPDRGQDQETQYF. CDR3 DNA: TGTGCCAGCAGCCCGGATCGGGGACAGGATCAAGAGACCCAGTACTTC.